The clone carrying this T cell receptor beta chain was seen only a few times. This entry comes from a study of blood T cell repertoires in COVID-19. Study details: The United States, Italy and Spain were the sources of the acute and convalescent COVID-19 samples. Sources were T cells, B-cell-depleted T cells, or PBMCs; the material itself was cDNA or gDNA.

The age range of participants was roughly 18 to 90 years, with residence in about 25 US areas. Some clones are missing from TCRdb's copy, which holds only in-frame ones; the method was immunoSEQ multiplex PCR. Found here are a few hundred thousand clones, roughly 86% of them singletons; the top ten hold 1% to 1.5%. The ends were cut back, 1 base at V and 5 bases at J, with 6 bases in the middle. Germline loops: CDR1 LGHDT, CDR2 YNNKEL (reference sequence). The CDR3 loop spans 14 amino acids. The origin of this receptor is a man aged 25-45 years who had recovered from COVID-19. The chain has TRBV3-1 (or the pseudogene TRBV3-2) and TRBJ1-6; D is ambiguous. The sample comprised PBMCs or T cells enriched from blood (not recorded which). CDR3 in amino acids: CASSQVHNNSPLHF. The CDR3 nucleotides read TGTGCCAGCAGCCAAGTACACAATAATTCACCCCTCCACTTT.